These T cell receptor beta chains were read from a single sample in a study of T cells in Graves' hyperthyroidism and ophthalmopathy. TCRdb re-called the multiplex PCR reads through MiXCR, storing one row per CDR3 protein. The profile covers under 450,000 distinct CDR3 sequences, with around a sixth appearing a single time and over 7.5% taken by the ten largest. What was sequenced was blood. The receptors derive from a young woman with Graves' hyperthyroidism. The CDR3 runs from the conserved cysteine through the conserved F or W. Each record gives: V gene, clone size, D gene, J gene, CDR3 DNA, CDR3 protein. The D gene is left open where the match is weak. Not all rows give a size; the values are once, few, many and, for expanded clones, a class.

V: TRBV5-1
size: NA
D: NA
J: TRBJ2-5
DNA: TGCGCCAGCAGCTTGGCCCCGGGCGGCGAGACCCAGTACTTC
CDR3: CASSLAPGGETQYF

V: TRBV11-2
size: many
D: NA
J: TRBJ2-2
DNA: TGTGCCAGCAGCAAGGACAGATACACCGGGGAGCTGTTTTTT
CDR3: CASSKDRYTGELFF

V: TRBV19
size: few
D: NA
J: TRBJ2-7
DNA: TGTGCCAGTAGTATAGGAGGGGGAATAGCGGCCTCCTACGAGCAGTACTTC
CDR3: CASSIGGGIAASYEQYF

V: TRBV20-1
size: many
D: NA
J: TRBJ2-7
DNA: TGCAGTGCTACCACCCCGCGGGGACAGAAGACCTACGAGCAGTACTTC
CDR3: CSATTPRGQKTYEQYF

V: TRBV7-6
size: many
D: NA
J: TRBJ1-2
DNA: TGTGCCAGCAGCTCGGGAGGGCTGATCGACTACACCTTC
CDR3: CASSSGGLIDYTF

V: TRBV20-1
size: many
D: NA
J: TRBJ1-6
DNA: TGCAGTGCGAGCCGGGACCATAATTCACCCCTCCACTTT
CDR3: CSASRDHNSPLHF

V: TRBV5-1
size: many
D: NA
J: TRBJ2-1
DNA: TGCGCCAGCAGCTTGGGTGGGTCTCCTGCCTACAATGAGCAGTTCTTC
CDR3: CASSLGGSPAYNEQFF

V: TRBV7-9
size: NA
D: TRBD2
J: TRBJ2-7
DNA: TGTGCCAGCAGCTTAGGTATGGCTAGCGGGAGCGACGAGCAGTACTTC
CDR3: CASSLGMASGSDEQYF

V: TRBV6-5
size: many
D: NA
J: TRBJ1-2
DNA: TGTGCCAGCAGTTACGACCGGGACGATTATGGCTACACCTTC
CDR3: CASSYDRDDYGYTF

V: TRBV24-1
size: NA
D: NA
J: TRBJ2-1
DNA: TGTGCCACCAGTGATTTAAGGGCAGAAACTTACAATGAGCAGTTCTTC
CDR3: CATSDLRAETYNEQFF

V: TRBV13
size: few
D: NA
J: TRBJ2-3
DNA: TGTGCCAGCAGCTTAGGGACTAGACAAACAGATACGCAGTATTTT
CDR3: CASSLGTRQTDTQYF

V: TRBV5-1
size: many
D: NA
J: TRBJ2-7
DNA: TGCGCCAGCAGCTTGGACAGGGTAGGACACGAGCAGTACTTC
CDR3: CASSLDRVGHEQYF

V: TRBV18
size: many
D: NA
J: TRBJ2-1
DNA: TGTGCCAGCTCACCCAGGACTGCTGACGATGAGCAGTTCTTC
CDR3: CASSPRTADDEQFF

V: TRBV6-1
size: NA
D: TRBD1
J: TRBJ1-2
DNA: TGTGCCAGCATTCGTCCGGGACAGAACTATGGCTACACCTTC
CDR3: CASIRPGQNYGYTF

V: TRBV5-1
size: few
D: NA
J: TRBJ2-2
DNA: TGCGCCAGCAGCTTAGGTCTGGGACACGGCAATACCGGGGAGCTGTTTTTT
CDR3: CASSLGLGHGNTGELFF

V: TRBV3-1
size: many
D: NA
J: TRBJ2-1
DNA: TGTGCCAGCAGCCAAGAGGGTAGTCGCAATGAGCAGTTCTTC
CDR3: CASSQEGSRNEQFF

V: TRBV27
size: many
D: TRBD1
J: TRBJ1-6
DNA: TGTGCCAGCAGTTCGGACAGGGGGCCGTTCAATAATTCACCCCTCCACTTT
CDR3: CASSSDRGPFNNSPLHF

V: TRBV2
size: many
D: NA
J: TRBJ2-7
DNA: TGTGCCAGCAGTCAGGGGATCTACGAGCAGTACTTC
CDR3: CASSQGIYEQYF

V: TRBV11-1
size: NA
D: NA
J: TRBJ2-1
DNA: TGTGCCAGCAGCCACCATAGGGATGAGCAGTTCTTC
CDR3: CASSHHRDEQFF

V: TRBV10-3
size: many
D: TRBD1
J: TRBJ1-5
DNA: TGTGCCATCAGACAGGGGAATCAGCCCCAGCATTTT
CDR3: CAIRQGNQPQHF

V: TRBV19
size: NA
D: NA
J: TRBJ1-5
DNA: TGTGCCAGTAGTGGGAGCTCATTAGGGAATCAGCCCCAGCATTTT
CDR3: CASSGSSLGNQPQHF

V: TRBV30
size: few
D: NA
J: TRBJ1-1
DNA: TGTGCCTGGAGTCCGTGGGAAGGGGCCCTCGCGAACACTGAAGCTTTCTTT
CDR3: CAWSPWEGALANTEAFF

V: TRBV7-9
size: NA
D: NA
J: TRBJ1-1
DNA: TGTGCCAGCAGCTTAGGGGTGGGTGGGAACACTGAAGCTTTCTTT
CDR3: CASSLGVGGNTEAFF

V: TRBV5-1
size: many
D: NA
J: TRBJ2-7
DNA: TGCGCCAGCAGCTTGAGGGCCAGTTTAGCCTACGAGCAGTACTTC
CDR3: CASSLRASLAYEQYF

V: TRBV19
size: NA
D: NA
J: TRBJ1-1
DNA: TGTGCCACCCATGAGGGGTTGAGGACTGAAGCTTTCTTT
CDR3: CATHEGLRTEAFF

V: TRBV13
size: NA
D: NA
J: TRBJ2-3
DNA: TGTGCCAGCACCCGCTCTGGGGCAGATACGCAGTATTTT
CDR3: CASTRSGADTQYF

V: TRBV5-5
size: many
D: TRBD2
J: TRBJ2-7
DNA: TGTGCCAGCAGCGGGGGGAGGGGCTCCTACGAGCAGTACTTC
CDR3: CASSGGRGSYEQYF

V: TRBV20-1
size: many
D: NA
J: TRBJ2-3
DNA: TGCAGTGCCCACAGAGCTAAAGATACGCAGTATTTT
CDR3: CSAHRAKDTQYF

V: TRBV6-1
size: NA
D: TRBD1
J: TRBJ2-2
DNA: TGTGCCAGCAGTGGGGACAGGGACACCGGGGAGCTGTTTTTT
CDR3: CASSGDRDTGELFF

V: TRBV4-2
size: few
D: NA
J: TRBJ2-1
DNA: TGTGCCAGCTCGGGACCAGGGTCGAGTAATGAGCAGTTCTTC
CDR3: CASSGPGSSNEQFF

V: TRBV7-9
size: few
D: TRBD2
J: TRBJ2-5
DNA: TGTGCCAGCAGCTCAGCGGGGGGGCTGGAGACCCAGTACTTC
CDR3: CASSSAGGLETQYF

V: TRBV6-1
size: many
D: NA
J: TRBJ2-2
DNA: TGTGCCACCCGCAGACCCGGGGAGCTGTTTTTT
CDR3: CATRRPGELFF

V: TRBV6-6
size: many
D: TRBD2
J: TRBJ2-7
DNA: TGTGCCAGCAGTTACACAGGACTAGCGAACGACGAGCAGTACTTC
CDR3: CASSYTGLANDEQYF

V: TRBV4-1
size: many
D: TRBD2
J: TRBJ2-7
DNA: TGCGCCAGCAGCCAAGATCCGGGACTAGCGGGCGGCGAGCAGTACTTC
CDR3: CASSQDPGLAGGEQYF